This T cell receptor beta chain was profiled in a study of T cell responses to AZD1222 COVID-19 vaccine (dated by TCRdb to 2020 to 2023). Study-level background: TCR sequencing was performed for about 240 trial participants, of whom some 200 were given two doses of AZD1222 and approximately 25 were given two doses of MenACWY control vaccine. Enrollment into the trials was organized by age into subgroups of 18-55, 56-69 and 70-plus years, and those subgroups contained approximately 150, 30 and 60 TCR-sequenced participants, respectively. Overall study results and their limits: After two AZD1222 doses, spike-specific TCR breadth and depth were significantly higher than at day 0 and than in MenACWY recipients. Because no day 14 peak-response samples were available, repertoires were characterized only after the peak T cell response. The whole spike protein was spanned by vaccine-associated CD4 TCRs, and dominant responses were seen in regions 160-218 and 743-854. Epitopes outside the regions mutated in the B.1.351 and B.1.1.7 variants were reportedly recognized by nearly half of the unique spike-specific TCRs. Most participants were white British and females outnumbered males, and the authors suggested that clonal diversity may have been underestimated. The 56-69-year group was small, and its depth increase did not reach significance, likely because of low power. Only five to seven AZD1222 recipients were SARS-CoV-2 seropositive at baseline, limiting conclusions about previously exposed vaccinees.

The CDR3 regions of human TCRbeta chains were subjected to immunosequencing. For the original study's pipeline: Repertoire TCRs were matched against a reference library of SARS-CoV-2-specific TCRs generated with the MIRA antigen-specificity platform. Breadth meant the fraction of unique TCRs that were SARS-CoV-2-associated, whereas depth meant the fraction of total T cells that were SARS-CoV-2-associated. Each spike-specific TCR was assigned to its reactive spike region and to a CD4 or CD8 class using the MIRA data. Log10-transformed breadth and depth values were compared by one-way ANOVA with Sidak's multiple comparisons tests. TCRdb obtained this table from immuneACCESS and retained in-frame rearrangements with V and J assigned. These tables miss some clones; where compared with another copy, unresolved V genes account for less than half of the shortfall, and the remainder is unexplained. That table is the source of V, J and clone size, and D and trimming were worked out from the DNA. The sample records around 160,000 clones, approximately 90% of which are singletons. Around 0.99% of the sample is held by the ten biggest clonotypes.

As for this clone: No cognate antigen has been identified for it. The sample holds no much larger clone one base away, and base qualities are not on file.

What the time point label conveys for this sample: about 28 days (+/-7) after the second vaccine dose. AZD1222 recipients whose second dose came at about 4 weeks and those whose second dose came at about 12 weeks were combined into one group, since spike-specific TCR depth and breadth did not differ between the two schedules. Samples from vaccinated people were obtained from the UK trials COV001 and COV002, which included a single-blind randomized controlled phase 2/3 trial of AZD1222 (ChAdOx1 nCoV-19) in healthy adults. For TCRbeta chain sequencing, PBMC samples were collected from trial participants at day 0 and at day 28 after the second dose. This receptor was taken from an adult who received the AZD1222 COVID-19 vaccine. The sequencing here drew on peripheral blood, taken 28 days after the second AZD1222 dose.

The nucleotide sequence is TGTGCCAGCTCACCGACCATGGACCCGGAAGGCTACACCTTC. Its product reads: CASSPTMDPEGYTF. The chain is assembled from TRBV18 and TRBJ1-2; the D gene identity is not certain. The CDR3 contains 14 residues, cysteine and phenylalanine counted. Of all the DNA, just the CDR3 is kept, 42 bases in frame from base 1. From the germline V gene, CDR1 is KGHSH and CDR2 is LQKENI. V gives up 3 bases and J gives up 8 bases, and the segment between their germline ends measures 16 bases.